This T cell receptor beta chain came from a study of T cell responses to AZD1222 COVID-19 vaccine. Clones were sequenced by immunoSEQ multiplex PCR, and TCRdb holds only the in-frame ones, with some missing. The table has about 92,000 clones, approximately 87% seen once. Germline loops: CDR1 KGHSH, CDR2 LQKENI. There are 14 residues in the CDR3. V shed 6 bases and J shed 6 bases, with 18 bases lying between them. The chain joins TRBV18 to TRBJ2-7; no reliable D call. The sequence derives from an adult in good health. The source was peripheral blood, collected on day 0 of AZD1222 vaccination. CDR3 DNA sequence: TGTGCCAGCTCGCCGAACGGGTCCCCCCTCGAGCAGTACTTC. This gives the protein CASSPNGSPLEQYF.